Sequencing of this T cell receptor beta chain was carried out in a study of radiotherapy plus CTLA-4 blockade in lung cancer. Study as a whole: 15% to 20% of patients responded objectively, and about 30% achieved disease control.

Study-wide findings and caveats: Early blood T cell clone dynamics, with interferon-beta, were reported to best predict response. There was expansion of tumor-derived TCR clones in blood after radiotherapy plus ipilimumab.

V was clipped by 6 bases and J by 2 bases, with 14 bases between them. Germline V gene sequence: CDR1 SQVTM, CDR2 ANQGSEA. The CDR3 length is 13 residues. The repertoire was sequenced with immunoSEQ multiplex PCR; TCRdb's copy has only in-frame clones and lacks some. This sample has tens of thousands of clones, with less than 80% found just once. Alongside CTLA-4 blockade with ipilimumab, patients with chemo-refractory metastatic non-small-cell lung cancer received focal radiation. This clone was seen only once. What it binds is unknown. The V gene is TRBV29-1, the J gene TRBJ2-7; a possible D gene is TRBD2 (6 bases). The source is a human donor with non-small cell lung cancer who had a complete response to radiotherapy plus ipilimumab. The sample here was peripheral blood, taken from a patient treated with radiotherapy plus ipilimumab. This CDR3 reads CSVLEAGTYEQYV. DNA of the CDR3: TGCAGCGTCCTAGAGGCGGGAACCTACGAGCAGTACGTC.